This is a list of T cell receptor beta chains from one sample in a study of T-cell memory formation after mild COVID-19. TCRdb fed the 5' RACE reads into MiXCR, producing one record per CDR3 protein. The top ten hold about 12% of the sample, which has under 400,000 distinct CDR3 sequences, around 21% seen once. The sequencing input was PBMCs or a T cell subset sorted from them (not recorded which). The receptors originated from an adult woman who had mild COVID-19 (a few samples of this study predate the infection). Cell type and time point are not known. The CDR3 runs from the conserved cysteine through the conserved F or W.

J | V | CDR3
TRBJ2-5 | TRBV12-3/TRBV12-4 | CASSPRLAVETQYF
TRBJ2-7 | TRBV20-1 | CSARDRDTSYEQYF
TRBJ1-1 | TRBV5-1 | CASSLGGVNTEAFF
TRBJ2-5 | TRBV7-9 | CASSLGQRETQYF
TRBJ2-3 | TRBV10-3 | CAISAGGTGGPTDTQYF
TRBJ2-5 | TRBV29-1 | CSSLIPLAGGPETQYF
TRBJ2-1 | TRBV7-9 | CASSHPSAFYNEQFF
TRBJ2-5 | TRBV9 | CASSVAAGQETQYF
TRBJ2-1 | TRBV2 | CASMLASWGNEQFF
TRBJ2-5 | TRBV12-3/TRBV12-4 | CASSSLGLADPRGETQYF
TRBJ1-1 | TRBV20-1 | CSALRGTEAFF
TRBJ2-3 | TRBV7-9 | CASRFGLAGGPDTQYF
TRBJ2-5 | TRBV11-3 | CASSPGAYRDRSETQYF
TRBJ2-5 | TRBV15 | CATSRGGTSEGETQYF
TRBJ2-3 | TRBV6-4 | CASSFSSGTDTQYF
TRBJ2-3 | TRBV20-1 | CSASGSGAFTDTQYF
TRBJ1-4 | TRBV28 | CASRPLAQGNEKLFF
TRBJ1-4 | TRBV11-1 | CASSSEPNEKLFF
TRBJ2-1 | TRBV5-1 | CASRDALAGASYNEQFF
TRBJ1-2 | TRBV7-9 | CASSQMRGYTF
TRBJ2-1 | TRBV6-2/TRBV6-3 | CASSIRRTSVTYNEQFF
TRBJ2-1 | TRBV18 | CASSPGAVSYNEQFF
TRBJ2-2 | TRBV10-2 | CASSYSGGELFF
TRBJ2-7 | TRBV7-9 | CASSPEGGDEQYF
TRBJ2-7 | TRBV6-5 | CASRASTTYEQYF
TRBJ2-7 | TRBV5-1 | CASRDRYRDSYEQYF
TRBJ2-7 | TRBV29-1 | CSVLQVLEQYF
TRBJ2-7 | TRBV12-3/TRBV12-4 | CASSPGAGSYEQYF
TRBJ1-4 | TRBV5-1 | CASSLGRQGRGVNEKLFF
TRBJ2-7 | TRBV7-9 | CASSKPTGSSYEQYF
TRBJ2-7 | TRBV7-6 | CASSPGTSSYEQYF
TRBJ2-3 | TRBV7-6 | CASSSGQGTSGRANTDTQYF
TRBJ2-3 | TRBV4-1 | CASSHGTSFDTQYF
TRBJ2-7 | TRBV5-1 | CASSLQSGGTYEQYF
TRBJ2-3 | TRBV7-9 | CASKSSGGRVYDTQYF
TRBJ2-3 | TRBV9 | CASSYGTPLGDTQYF
TRBJ1-5 | TRBV28 | CATRESNQPQHF
TRBJ2-2 | TRBV4-2 | CASSQGLAGEYTGELFF
TRBJ2-5 | TRBV20-1 | CSASNTLRKGETQYF
TRBJ1-6 | TRBV7-9 | CASSPKGNSPLHF
TRBJ2-1 | TRBV20-1 | CSAPDNYNEQFF
TRBJ2-7 | TRBV5-1 | CASRGGPHYEQYF